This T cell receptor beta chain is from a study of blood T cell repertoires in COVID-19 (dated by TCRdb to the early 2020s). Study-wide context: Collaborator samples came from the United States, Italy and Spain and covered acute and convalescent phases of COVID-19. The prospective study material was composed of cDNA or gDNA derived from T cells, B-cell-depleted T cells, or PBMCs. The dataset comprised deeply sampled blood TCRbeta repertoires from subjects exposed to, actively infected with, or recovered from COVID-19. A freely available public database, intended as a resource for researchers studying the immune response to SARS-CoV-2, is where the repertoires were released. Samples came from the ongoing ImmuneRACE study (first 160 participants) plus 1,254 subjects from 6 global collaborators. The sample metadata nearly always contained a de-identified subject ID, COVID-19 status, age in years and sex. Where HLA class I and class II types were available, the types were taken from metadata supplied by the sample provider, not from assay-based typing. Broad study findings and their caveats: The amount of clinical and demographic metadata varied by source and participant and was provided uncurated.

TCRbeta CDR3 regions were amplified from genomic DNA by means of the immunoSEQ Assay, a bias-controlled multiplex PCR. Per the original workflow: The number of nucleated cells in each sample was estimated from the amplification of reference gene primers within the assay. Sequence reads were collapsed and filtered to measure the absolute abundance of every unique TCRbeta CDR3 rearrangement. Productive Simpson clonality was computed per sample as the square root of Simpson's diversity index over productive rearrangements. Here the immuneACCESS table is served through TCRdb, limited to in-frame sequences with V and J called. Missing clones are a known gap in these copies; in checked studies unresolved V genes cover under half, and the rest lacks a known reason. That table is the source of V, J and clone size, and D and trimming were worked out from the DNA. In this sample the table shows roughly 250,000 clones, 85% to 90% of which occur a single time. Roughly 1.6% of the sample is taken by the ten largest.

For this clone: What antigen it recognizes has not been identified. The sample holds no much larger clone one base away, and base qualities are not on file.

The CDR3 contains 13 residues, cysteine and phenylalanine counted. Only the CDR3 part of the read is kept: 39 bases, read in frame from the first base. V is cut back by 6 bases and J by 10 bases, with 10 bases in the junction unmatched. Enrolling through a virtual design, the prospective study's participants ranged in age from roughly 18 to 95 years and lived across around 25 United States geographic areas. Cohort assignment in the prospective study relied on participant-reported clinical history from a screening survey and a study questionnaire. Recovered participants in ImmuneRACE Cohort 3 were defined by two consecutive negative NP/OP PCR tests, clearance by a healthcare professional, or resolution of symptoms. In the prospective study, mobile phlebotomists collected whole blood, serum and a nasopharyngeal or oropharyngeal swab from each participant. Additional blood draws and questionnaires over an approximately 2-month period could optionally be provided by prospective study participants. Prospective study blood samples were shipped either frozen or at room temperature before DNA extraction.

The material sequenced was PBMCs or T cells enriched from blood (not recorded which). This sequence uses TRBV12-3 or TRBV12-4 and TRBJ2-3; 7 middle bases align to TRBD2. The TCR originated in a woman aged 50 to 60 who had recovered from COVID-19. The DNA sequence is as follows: TGTGCCAGCAGCAGAAGCGGGACCCCCGCGCAGTATTTT. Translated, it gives CASSRSGTPAQYF.